These 25 T cell receptor beta chains originate from one sample sequenced in a study of OX40 agonist ivuxolimab in advanced cancers. Libraries were prepared through the immunoSEQ multiplex PCR assay. In its TCRdb copy, this immuneACCESS table keeps in-frame sequences only and misses some clones. Where compared with another copy, unresolved V genes explain less than half of these, and the others have no known cause. The sample has approximately 84,000 clones on record, over 80% of them singletons. Approximately 0.43% of the sample lies in the top ten. The sequencing here drew on CD4+ or CD8+ T cells sorted from blood, taken in a trial of the OX40 agonist ivuxolimab. The source of these receptors is an adult with an advanced solid tumor such as melanoma, head and neck, liver or kidney cancer.

This clone was detected only once. V gene TRBV5-6 combines with J gene TRBJ1-2; TRBD1 is a possible D gene (6 bases). Looked up from germline, CDR1 is SGHDT and CDR2 is YYEEEE. V was cut by 4 bases and J by 4 bases, with 14 bases left in between. The CDR3 has 14 residues. This chain's CDR3 is CASSPGAWGYGYTF. The CDR3, as DNA: TGTGCCAGCAGCCCGGGGGCCTGGGGCTATGGCTACACCTTC.

This clone was found once. The junction shows a germline mismatch at one end, possibly a read error. The rearrangement uses TRBV5-1 and TRBJ1-2; D not resolved. Germline CDR1 is SGHRS and CDR2 is YFSETQ. The CDR3 totals 12 residues. CDR3 region: CASSPLGYGYTF. The CDR3 coding sequence is TGTGCCAGCAGCCCCTTGGGGTATGGCTACACCTTC. The variable domain in full, with the rest retrieved from reference TRBV5-1 and TRBJ1-2, is KAGVTQTPRYLIKTRGQQVTLSCSPISGHRSVSWYQQTPGQGLQFLFEYFSETQRNKGNFPGRFSGRQFSNSRSEMNVSTLELGDSALYLCASSPLGYGYTFGSGTRLTVV.

The chain recombines TRBV11-2 with TRBJ2-2; D is ambiguous. This CDR3 spans 15 amino acids. Germline V lookup: CDR1 SGHAT, CDR2 FQNNGV. The ends were cut back, 1 base at V and 2 bases at J, with 8 bases in the middle. The CDR3 here is CASSLANSNTGELFF. CDR3 sequence (DNA): TGTGCCAGCAGCTTAGCGAACAGCAACACCGGGGAGCTGTTTTTT.

This rearrangement joins TRBV29-1 to TRBJ1-5; D remains ambiguous. The CDR3 extends over 12 amino acids. V was cut by 4 bases and J by 7 bases, with 11 bases left in between. Germline assignment: CDR1 SQVTM and CDR2 ANQGSEA. CDR3 DNA: TGCAGCGTTGGAGTATCGGGCCAGCCCCAGCATTTT. This translates into CSVGVSGQPQHF.

The chain recombines TRBV10-1 with TRBJ1-2; D is possibly TRBD1 (5 bases). The CDR3 length is 13 residues. CDR1 WNHNN and CDR2 SYGVQD come from the germline V gene (reference sequence). Trimming removed 2 bases at V and 4 bases at J, with 8 bases between. The DNA for the CDR3 is TGCGCCAGCAGTGAGGTGGGGACCTATGGCTACACCTTC. Translated, it gives CASSEVGTYGYTF.

The gene calls are TRBV5-3 and TRBJ2-2; TRBD2 aligns across 8 bases. TRBV5-3 is an ORF, and what it does is uncertain. The CDR3 is made up of 17 amino acids. V dropped 4 bases and J dropped 1; count of bases not matched to a gene: 9. The CDR3, as DNA: TGTGCCAGAAGCCCGGTCGATACTAGCGGGAACACCGGGGAGCTGTTTTTT. Its protein product is CARSPVDTSGNTGELFF.

The chain uses TRBV16 and TRBJ1-1; D uncertain. CDR1 and CDR2 (germline): KGHSY, FQNENV. Trimming pared 0 bases from V and 7 bases from J, leaving 6 bases between. CDR3 length equals 12 residues. CDR3 coding DNA: TGTGCCAGCAGCCAATCGGGGAGTGAAGCTTTCTTT. Amino acids: CASSQSGSEAFF. The variable domain in full, with the rest retrieved from reference TRBV16 and TRBJ1-1, is GEEVAQTPKHLVRGEGQKAKLYCAPIKGHSYVFWYQQVLKNEFKFLISFQNENVFDETGMPKERFSAKCLPNSPCSLEIQATKLEDSAVYFCASSQSGSEAFFGQGTRLTVV.

The J gene is TRBJ1-3, the V gene TRBV7-2; D is possibly TRBD1 (5 bases). Germline V gene lookup returns CDR1 SGHTA and CDR2 FQGNSA. Trimming took off 6 bases at V and 0 bases at J, with 12 bases between the two ends. The CDR3 covers 15 residues. The CDR3 sequence is CASSPQGDSGNTIYF. The CDR3, as DNA: TGTGCCAGCAGTCCTCAGGGTGACTCTGGAAACACCATATATTTT.

The CDR3 DNA sequence: TGTGCCAGCAGGATCACGGGGGAGGCCTACTCTGGAAACACCATATATTTT. Its translation: CASRITGEAYSGNTIYF. The chain is built from TRBV28 and TRBJ1-3, with a possible D match to TRBD1 (5 bases). CDR3 size: 17 residues. The V gene lost 6 bases and the J gene lost 0 bases, with 18 bases spanning the gap. The germline V gene has CDR1 MDHEN and CDR2 SYDVKM.

The chain joins TRBV6-5 to TRBJ2-3, with a weak D call TRBD2 (5 bases). The CDR3 sequence is 11 residues long. From germline, CDR1 is MNHEY and CDR2 SVGAGI. V was clipped by 8 bases and J by 5 bases, with 8 bases between them. CDR3: CASRDVDTQYF. CDR3 bases: TGTGCCAGCCGGGATGTAGATACGCAGTATTTT.

The chain combines TRBV28 with TRBJ1-2, with D tentatively TRBD1 (6 bases). Trimming removed 3 bases at V and 0 bases at J, with 11 bases between. Germline V gene data show CDR1 as MDHEN and CDR2 as SYDVKM. The CDR3 contains 15 residues. As DNA, the CDR3 is TGTGCCAGCAGTTTTGGGGGGGCCACTAACTATGGCTACACCTTC. Translating gives CASSFGGATNYGYTF.

The chain employs TRBV19 and TRBJ1-5; D gene unclear. CDR3 length: 14 residues. The V gene lost 1 base and the J gene lost 0 bases, with 4 bases spanning the gap. Germline V gene data show CDR1 as LNHDA and CDR2 as SQIVND (reference sequence). CDR3 DNA: TGTGCCAGTAGTATAGCCATTAGCAATCAGCCCCAGCATTTT. Protein product: CASSIAISNQPQHF.

V and J are TRBV10-1 and TRBJ1-1; D gene ambiguous. Germline CDR1 reads WNHNN; CDR2 reads SYGVQD (reference sequence). The CDR3 has 14 amino acids. V was cut by 7 bases and J by 0 bases, with 12 bases left in between. CDR3 nucleotide sequence: TGCGCCAGCACCCCGGCCGGGGTGAACACTGAAGCTTTCTTT. Protein product: CASTPAGVNTEAFF.

This clone appeared a few times. In DNA, the CDR3 is TGTGCCAGCTCGCCAGGGTATGGCTACACCTTC. This encodes CASSPGYGYTF. The chain joins TRBV2 to TRBJ1-2, with D maybe TRBD1 (5 bases). The CDR3 length is 11 residues. Trimming took off 8 bases at V and 5 bases at J, with 9 bases between the two ends. The germline CDR1 and CDR2 sequences are SNHLY and FYNNEI.

The chain has TRBV6-6 and TRBJ2-7; the match to TRBD2 covers 7 bases. V lost 5 bases to trimming and J lost 5 bases; unmatched junction nucleotides: 12. This CDR3 spans 15 amino acids. Germline V gene lookup returns CDR1 MNHNY and CDR2 SVGAGI (reference sequence). CDR3 sequence (DNA): TGTGCCAGCAGTCCCTTGGGGCGGGAGAAAAACGAGCAGTACTTC. Its translation is CASSPLGREKNEQYF.

This clone was detected only a few times. The junction differs from germline at one of its ends, possibly a read error. The chain links TRBV7-2 to TRBJ2-7; D not resolved. Germline CDR1 SGHTA, CDR2 FQGNSA. This CDR3 is 14 amino acids long. CDR3 loop: CASRLGAQAYEQYF. The DNA for the CDR3 is TGTGCCAGCAGGTTAGGTGCTCAGGCCTACGAGCAGTACTTC.

J is TRBJ2-1 and V is TRBV6-1; D could derive from TRBD1 or TRBD2 (6 bases each). Germline V gives CDR1 MNHNS, CDR2 SASEGT. This CDR3 is built from 14 residues. Trimming stripped 6 bases from V and 6 bases from J, with 15 bases between. The DNA for the CDR3 is TGTGCCAGCAGCGAACGGAGGGGGGCCAATGAGCAGTTCTTC. It is translated as CASSERRGANEQFF.

This chain uses TRBV6-1 with TRBJ2-3; 9 bases agree with TRBD2. The CDR3 is made up of 13 amino acids. Germline lookup yields CDR1 MNHNS and CDR2 SASEGT. J was trimmed by 8 bases and V by 5 bases; bases with no gene match: 5. Here the CDR3 DNA reads TGTGCCAGCAGTAGCGGGAGGATAGCTACGCAGTATTTT. It encodes CASSSGRIATQYF.

The chain joins TRBV11-3 to TRBJ2-3; TRBD2 might be the D (5 bases). The CDR3 has 13 residues. Germline values: CDR1 SGHNT, CDR2 YENEEA. V was pared by 7 bases and J by 0 bases, with 8 bases between. CDR3 in amino acids: CASTGSSTDTQYF. For the CDR3, the DNA is TGTGCCAGCACGGGGTCTAGCACAGATACGCAGTATTTT. Filled out from reference TRBV11-3 and TRBJ2-3, the complete variable domain reads EAGVVQSPRYKIIEKKQPVAFWCNPISGHNTLYWYLQNLGQGPELLIRYENEEAVDDSQLPKDRFSAERLKGVDSTLKIQPAELGDSAVYLCASTGSSTDTQYFGPGTRLTVL.

The chain is built from TRBV11-2 and TRBJ2-1, with 11 bases lining up with TRBD2. CDR1 is SGHAT and CDR2 is FQNNGV in the germline V gene. The length of the CDR3 is 16 residues. V lost 4 bases, J lost 7 bases, and 9 bases stayed unmatched. The CDR3 sequence is CASSSELAGAGNEQFF. In DNA form, the CDR3 reads TGTGCCAGCAGCTCAGAACTAGCGGGAGCTGGAAATGAGCAGTTCTTC.

The rearrangement joins TRBV7-7 to TRBJ2-5; 12 positions match TRBD2. Losses at the gene ends were 1 base for V and 5 bases for J; bases not matched to a gene: 5. CDR1 and CDR2 from the germline V gene are SSHAT and FNYEAQ (reference sequence). This CDR3 spans 16 amino acids. The CDR3 nucleotides are TGTGCCAGCAGCTTAGGACTAGCGGGAGCGGGGGAGACCCAGTACTTC. It is translated as CASSLGLAGAGETQYF.

The chain carries TRBV30 and TRBJ2-2, with 8 bases fitting TRBD1. The CDR3 loop spans 15 amino acids. The V and J ends lost 6 bases and 4 bases, in that order; junction bases with no gene match: 10. Germline CDR1 and CDR2: GTSNPN and SVGIG (reference sequence). The CDR3 sequence is CACRGRGVFTGELFF. In DNA, the CDR3 is TGTGCCTGCAGGGGGCGCGGGGTTTTCACCGGGGAGCTGTTTTTT.

The chain uses TRBV28 and TRBJ1-1; D unclear. The CDR3 is 12 residues long. The ends were cut back, 5 bases at V and 5 bases at J, with 9 bases in the middle. Germline V gene sequence: CDR1 MDHEN, CDR2 SYDVKM. The chain's CDR3 is CASSAVMTEAFF. Here the CDR3 DNA reads TGTGCCAGCAGTGCCGTGATGACTGAAGCTTTCTTT.

This clone was recorded only once. The genes are TRBV11-2 and TRBJ1-2, with D perhaps TRBD1 (5 bases). Per germline, CDR1 SGHAT and CDR2 FQNNGV. This CDR3 has 15 residues. V lost 6 bases and J lost 8, with 22 bases in between. The CDR3 sequence: CASSHYGGGRGGYTF. CDR3 coding DNA: TGTGCCAGCAGTCATTATGGCGGGGGACGGGGAGGCTACACCTTC.

The chain recombines TRBV2 with TRBJ2-2; 7 nucleotides line up with TRBD2. Per germline, CDR1 SNHLY and CDR2 FYNNEI. J was trimmed by 7 bases and V by 5 bases; bases with no gene match: 10. There are 15 residues in the CDR3. In DNA form, the CDR3 reads TGTGCCAGCAGTAATGGACTTGCGGGAGTCGGGGAGCTGTTTTTT. Its translation is CASSNGLAGVGELFF.